The entry below describes one T cell receptor (beta chain). Its antigen is unknown. No base quality information exists; no much larger clone differs at one position. The sample comes from a study of blood T cells in healthy people across ages (dated by TCRdb to the mid-2010s). Context from the whole study: Template switching captured roughly one uniquely barcoded TCR beta cDNA molecule per two T cells in model experiments. The study measured age-related changes in TCR beta repertoire diversity using deep sequencing normalized with unique cDNA molecular identifiers. Four age groups were formed from the donors: young (average about 15 years), middle-aged (just under 40), aged (roughly 56) and long-lived (about 80). To avoid experimental bias, donors of different ages were randomly spread across the sequencing lanes. Two additional independent replicas of 1 million unique cDNA reads from the same blood draw were analyzed for two donors (one aged 18 to 29 and one aged 80 or older). Overall study results and their limits: There was a strong correlation between observed TCR beta diversity and the percentage of naive T cells measured by flow cytometry. Observed TCR beta diversity per million T cells fell roughly linearly with age, and a significant reduction was already apparent by age about 36. Because the CMV infection status of the donors was unknown, age-related changes in expanded clonotypes may potentially have been confounded. Estimates of total diversity from one million sequenced T cells were regarded as lower bounds and underestimates. Since profiling was done on bulk unsorted PBMCs, naive and antigen-experienced compartments could not be conclusively compared. The long-lived group showed more naive CD4+ T cells, fewer expanded clones and increased TCR diversity than the aged group, suggesting age selection.

Donors were a few dozen systemically healthy Caucasian individuals from Russia aged about 6 to 100 years. Ten milliliters of peripheral blood were drawn from each donor into EDTA-treated Vacutainer tubes. Ficoll-Paque density-gradient centrifugation was used to isolate PBMCs, with at least 6 million per sample. Total RNA was extracted from PBMCs with Trizol reagent, with at least 5.5 micrograms obtained per sample. Naive CD45RAhigh/CD27high T cell percentages were measured by flow cytometry on a PBMC aliquot from every donor. From the cysteine through the phenylalanine, the CDR3 covers 14 amino acids. Of all the DNA, just the CDR3 is kept, 42 bases in frame from base 1. In the germline V gene (reference sequence), CDR1 corresponds to DFQATT and CDR2 to SNEGSKA. Trimmed from V: 6 bases; trimmed from J: 5 bases; junction bases lacking a gene match: 11. The library relied on 5' RACE. Data came from an Illumina HiSeq 2500. A second PCR of 7 to 11 cycles was performed with a sample-barcoded 5' primer and a J-beta primer mix. Each TCR beta cDNA molecule received a unique molecular identifier from a template-switch 5' adaptor carrying 12 random nucleotides. Each sample yielded at least 2.5 million CDR3-containing paired-end reads. First-strand cDNA synthesis was performed from all RNA using the Mint cDNA synthesis kit, with priming by a TRBC-specific oligonucleotide. Following uracil-DNA glycosylase treatment, all cDNA underwent a first 18-cycle PCR with the universal primers M1SS and BC2_uni_R. The authors' analysis ran thus. Normalization of each sample was performed by random selection of 1 million high-quality reads, each carrying a distinct molecular identifier. Reads sharing molecular identifiers were discarded rather than binned into consensus sequences. MiTCR, run with a Q25 quality threshold and the strictest error-elimination algorithm, handled CDR3 identification, clonotype clustering and error correction. A nonparametric unseen species model with Euler transformation was used to estimate a lower bound on total TCR beta diversity. TCRdb passed the public sequencing reads through fastp at Q25 and MiXCR, retaining productive beta sequences. One record per CDR3 amino acid sequence lists the most common genes and DNA. TCRdb's processing, not the authors', yielded these V and J calls. The sample includes hundreds of thousands of distinct CDR3 sequences, with roughly 50% observed a single time. Approximately 20% of the sample belongs to the ten largest clones.

Sequenced sample: blood. This sequence was found in a man younger than 45 in good health. The sequence joins TRBV20-1 to TRBJ1-2; TRBD1 aligns with 8 central bases. DNA sequence: TGCAGTGCCCGCGACAGGGGCGATTGGTATGGCTACACCTTC. This translates into CSARDRGDWYGYTF.